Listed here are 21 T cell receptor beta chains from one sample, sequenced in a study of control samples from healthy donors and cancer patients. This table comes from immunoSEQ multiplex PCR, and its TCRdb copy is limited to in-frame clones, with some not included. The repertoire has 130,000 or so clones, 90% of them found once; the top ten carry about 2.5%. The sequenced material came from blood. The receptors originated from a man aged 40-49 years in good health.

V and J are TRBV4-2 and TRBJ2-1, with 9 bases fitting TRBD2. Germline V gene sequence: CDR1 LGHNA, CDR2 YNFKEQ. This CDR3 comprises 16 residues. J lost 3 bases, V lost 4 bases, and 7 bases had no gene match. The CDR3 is CASSLEGGGGYNEQFF. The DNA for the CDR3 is TGTGCCAGCAGCCTCGAGGGCGGGGGGGGCTACAATGAGCAGTTCTTC.

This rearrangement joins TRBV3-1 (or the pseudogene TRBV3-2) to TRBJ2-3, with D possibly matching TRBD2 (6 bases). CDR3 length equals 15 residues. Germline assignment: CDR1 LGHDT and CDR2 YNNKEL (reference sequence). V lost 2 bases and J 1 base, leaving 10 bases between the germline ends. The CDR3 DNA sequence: TGTGCCAGCAGCCAACCGGGACTTGGCACAGATACGCAGTATTTT. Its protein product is CASSQPGLGTDTQYF.

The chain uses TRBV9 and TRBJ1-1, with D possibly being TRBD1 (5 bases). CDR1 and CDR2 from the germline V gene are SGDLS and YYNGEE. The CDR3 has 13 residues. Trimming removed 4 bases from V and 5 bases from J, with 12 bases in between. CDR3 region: CASSRGKRTEAFF. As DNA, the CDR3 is TGTGCCAGCAGCAGGGGCAAGAGGACTGAAGCTTTCTTT.

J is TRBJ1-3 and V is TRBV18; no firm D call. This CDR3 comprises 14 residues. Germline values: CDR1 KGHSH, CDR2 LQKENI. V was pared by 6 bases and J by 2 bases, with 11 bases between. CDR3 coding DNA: TGTGCCAGCTCCCTGACGATCACTGGAAACACCATATATTTT. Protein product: CASSLTITGNTIYF.

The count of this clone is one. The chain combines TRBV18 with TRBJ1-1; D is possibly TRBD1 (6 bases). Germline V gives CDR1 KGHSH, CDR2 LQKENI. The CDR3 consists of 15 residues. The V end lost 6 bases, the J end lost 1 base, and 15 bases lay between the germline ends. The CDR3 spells CASSNREKGNTEAFF. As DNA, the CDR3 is TGTGCCAGCTCGAACAGGGAAAAGGGGAACACTGAAGCTTTCTTT.

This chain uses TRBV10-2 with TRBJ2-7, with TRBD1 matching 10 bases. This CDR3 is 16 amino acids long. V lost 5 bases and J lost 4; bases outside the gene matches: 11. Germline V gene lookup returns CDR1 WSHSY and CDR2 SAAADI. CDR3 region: CASSHHTGTGDYEQYF. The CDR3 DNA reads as TGCGCCAGCAGTCACCATACCGGGACAGGGGATTACGAGCAGTACTTC.

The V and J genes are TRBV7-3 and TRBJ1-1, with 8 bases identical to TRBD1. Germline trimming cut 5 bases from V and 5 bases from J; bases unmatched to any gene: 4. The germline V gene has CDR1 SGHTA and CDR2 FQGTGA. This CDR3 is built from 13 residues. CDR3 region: CASSIGQGTEAFF. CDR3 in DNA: TGTGCCAGCAGCATAGGACAGGGAACTGAAGCTTTCTTT. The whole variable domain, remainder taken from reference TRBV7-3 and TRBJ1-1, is GAGVSQTPSNKVTEKGKYVELRCDPISGHTALYWYRQSLGQGPEFLIYFQGTGAADDSGLPNDRFFAVRPEGSVSTLKIQRTERGDSAVYLCASSIGQGTEAFFGQGTRLTVV.

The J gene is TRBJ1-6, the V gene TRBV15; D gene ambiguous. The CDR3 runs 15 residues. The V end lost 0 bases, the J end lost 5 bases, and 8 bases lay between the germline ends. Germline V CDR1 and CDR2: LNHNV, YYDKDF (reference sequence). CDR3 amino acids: CATSRDPANNSPLHF. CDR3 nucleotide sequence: TGTGCCACCAGCAGAGATCCCGCTAATAATTCACCCCTCCACTTT.

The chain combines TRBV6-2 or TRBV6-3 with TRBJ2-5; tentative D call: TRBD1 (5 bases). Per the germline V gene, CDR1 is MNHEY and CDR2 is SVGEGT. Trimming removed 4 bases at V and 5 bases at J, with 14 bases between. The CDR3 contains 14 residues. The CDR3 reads CASSSRRTMETQYF. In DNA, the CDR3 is TGTGCCAGCAGTTCTAGAAGGACAATGGAGACCCAGTACTTC.

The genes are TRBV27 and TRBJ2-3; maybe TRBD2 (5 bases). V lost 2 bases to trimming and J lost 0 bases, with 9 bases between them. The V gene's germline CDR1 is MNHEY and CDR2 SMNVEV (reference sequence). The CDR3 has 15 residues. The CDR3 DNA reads TGTGCCAGCAGTTTAATTCCGGGGAGCACAGATACGCAGTATTTT. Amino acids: CASSLIPGSTDTQYF.

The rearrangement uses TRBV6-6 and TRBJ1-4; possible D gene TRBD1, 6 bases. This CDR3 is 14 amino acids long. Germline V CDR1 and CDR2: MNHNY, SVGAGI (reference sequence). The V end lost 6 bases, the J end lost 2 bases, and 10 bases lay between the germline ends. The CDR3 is CASRTGTTNEKLFF. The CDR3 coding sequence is TGTGCCAGCAGAACAGGGACCACTAATGAAAAACTGTTTTTT.

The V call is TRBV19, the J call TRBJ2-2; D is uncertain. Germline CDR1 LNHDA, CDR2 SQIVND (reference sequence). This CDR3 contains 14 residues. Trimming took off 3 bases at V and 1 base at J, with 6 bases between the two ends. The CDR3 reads CASSISGNTGELFF. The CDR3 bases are TGTGCCAGTAGTATCTCGGGGAACACCGGGGAGCTGTTTTTT.

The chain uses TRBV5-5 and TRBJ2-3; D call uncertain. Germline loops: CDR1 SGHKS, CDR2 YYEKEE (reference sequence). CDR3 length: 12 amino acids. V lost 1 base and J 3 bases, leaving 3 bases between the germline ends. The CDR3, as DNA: TGTGCCAGCAGCTTGCGAACAGATACGCAGTATTTT. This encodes CASSLRTDTQYF.

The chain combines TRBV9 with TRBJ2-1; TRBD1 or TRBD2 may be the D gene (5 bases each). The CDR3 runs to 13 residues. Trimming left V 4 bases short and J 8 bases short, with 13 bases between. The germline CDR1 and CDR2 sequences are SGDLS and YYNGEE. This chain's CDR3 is CASSPRGWDEQFF. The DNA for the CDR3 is TGTGCCAGCAGCCCACGGGGCTGGGATGAGCAGTTCTTC.

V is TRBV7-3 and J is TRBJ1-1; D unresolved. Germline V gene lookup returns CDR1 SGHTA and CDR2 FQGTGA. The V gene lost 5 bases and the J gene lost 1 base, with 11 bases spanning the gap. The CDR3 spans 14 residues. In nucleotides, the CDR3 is TGTGCCAGCAGCCCTATCTCAGGGAACACTGAAGCTTTCTTT. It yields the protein CASSPISGNTEAFF.

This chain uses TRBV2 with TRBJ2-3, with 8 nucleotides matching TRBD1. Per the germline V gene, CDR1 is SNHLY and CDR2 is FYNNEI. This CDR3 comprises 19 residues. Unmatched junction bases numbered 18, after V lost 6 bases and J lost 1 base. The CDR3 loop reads CASRWYPQGAVDGTDTQYF. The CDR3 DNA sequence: TGTGCCAGCAGATGGTACCCCCAGGGGGCAGTCGACGGCACAGATACGCAGTATTTT.

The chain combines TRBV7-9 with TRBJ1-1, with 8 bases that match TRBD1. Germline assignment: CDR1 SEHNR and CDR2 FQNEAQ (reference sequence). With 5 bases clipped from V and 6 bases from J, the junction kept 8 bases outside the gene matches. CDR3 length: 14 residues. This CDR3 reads CASSPTDRAAEAFF. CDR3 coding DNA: TGTGCCAGCAGCCCAACGGACAGGGCTGCTGAAGCTTTCTTT.

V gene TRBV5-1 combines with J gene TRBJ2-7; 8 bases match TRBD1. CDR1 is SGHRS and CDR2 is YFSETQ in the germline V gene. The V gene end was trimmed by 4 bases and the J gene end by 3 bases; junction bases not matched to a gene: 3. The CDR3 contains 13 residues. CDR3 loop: CASSGTGDYEQYF. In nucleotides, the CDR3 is TGCGCCAGCAGCGGGACAGGCGACTACGAGCAGTACTTC. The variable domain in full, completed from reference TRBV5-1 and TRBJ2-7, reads KAGVTQTPRYLIKTRGQQVTLSCSPISGHRSVSWYQQTPGQGLQFLFEYFSETQRNKGNFPGRFSGRQFSNSRSEMNVSTLELGDSALYLCASSGTGDYEQYFGPGTRLTVT.

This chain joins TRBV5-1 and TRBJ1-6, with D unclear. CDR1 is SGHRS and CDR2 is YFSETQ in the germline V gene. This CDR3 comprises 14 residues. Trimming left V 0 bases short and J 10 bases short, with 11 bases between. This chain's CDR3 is CASSLDWGGSPLHF. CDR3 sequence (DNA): TGCGCCAGCAGCTTGGATTGGGGTGGATCACCCCTCCACTTT.

CDR3: CASSWGQTAGYTF. Written as DNA, the CDR3 is TGCGCCAGCAGCTGGGGGCAGACAGCTGGCTACACCTTC. The chain carries TRBV5-1 and TRBJ1-2; D might be TRBD1 (6 bases). The CDR3 totals 13 residues. V lost 3 bases and J lost 7, with 13 bases in between. CDR1 SGHRS and CDR2 YFSETQ come from the germline V gene.

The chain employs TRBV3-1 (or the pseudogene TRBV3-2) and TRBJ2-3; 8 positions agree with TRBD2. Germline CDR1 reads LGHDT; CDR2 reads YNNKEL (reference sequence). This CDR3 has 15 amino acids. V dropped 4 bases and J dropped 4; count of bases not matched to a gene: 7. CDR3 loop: CASSRVGGGPDTQYF. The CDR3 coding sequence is TGTGCCAGCAGCCGCGTAGGCGGGGGGCCAGATACGCAGTATTTT.